Described below is a single T cell receptor (beta chain) sequence and its context. Authors' processing steps: Reference gene primer amplification gave estimated nucleated cell counts. The method was immunoSEQ multiplex PCR; TCRdb's version includes in-frame clones alone and lacks a portion of them. V and J calls and clone size are those listed in that table; D and trimming were worked out from the DNA. Among more than 75,000 clones listed, roughly 89% were seen once. The sample comes from a study of blood T cell repertoires in COVID-19. Study background: COVID-19 samples, acute and convalescent, were from the United States, Italy and Spain.

This CDR3 is 16 amino acids long. CDR1 GTSNPN and CDR2 SVGIG come from the germline V gene (reference sequence). Trimming stripped 0 bases from V and 4 bases from J, with 16 bases between. This clonotype was sampled from a young man with acute or convalescent COVID-19. The sequencing sample was made of peripheral blood. This chain uses TRBV30 with TRBJ2-1, with D unclear. The CDR3 protein is CAWSVRFEATYNEQFF. The CDR3 DNA reads as TGTGCCTGGAGTGTACGATTCGAAGCGACTTACAATGAGCAGTTCTTC.